The following is a TCR beta chain sequence with its context. Per the original data handling: Using reference gene primer amplification, nucleated cell counts were estimated. Assay used: immunoSEQ multiplex PCR; TCRdb lists only in-frame clones, some missing. The DNA was the basis for D and trimming; V, J and clone size are from that table. The data hold a few hundred thousand clones, with approximately 88% observed a single time. This sample is drawn from a study of blood T cell repertoires in COVID-19. Across the study: Collection of acute and convalescent COVID-19 samples took place in the United States, Italy and Spain. The cDNA or gDNA used as material had been derived from T cells, B-cell-depleted T cells, or PBMCs.

V was shortened by 0 bases and J by 7 bases, with 12 bases between the two germline ends. CDR3 length: 14 amino acids. Germline CDR1 and CDR2: SGHRS and YFSETQ. This receptor was obtained from a man aged 18 to 30 who had recovered from COVID-19. Sequenced: peripheral blood. J is TRBJ2-3 and V is TRBV5-1; D may be TRBD2 (6 bases). The CDR3 region is CASSLGLEAYTQYF. The CDR3 DNA reads as TGCGCCAGCAGCTTGGGACTAGAGGCCTATACGCAGTATTTT.